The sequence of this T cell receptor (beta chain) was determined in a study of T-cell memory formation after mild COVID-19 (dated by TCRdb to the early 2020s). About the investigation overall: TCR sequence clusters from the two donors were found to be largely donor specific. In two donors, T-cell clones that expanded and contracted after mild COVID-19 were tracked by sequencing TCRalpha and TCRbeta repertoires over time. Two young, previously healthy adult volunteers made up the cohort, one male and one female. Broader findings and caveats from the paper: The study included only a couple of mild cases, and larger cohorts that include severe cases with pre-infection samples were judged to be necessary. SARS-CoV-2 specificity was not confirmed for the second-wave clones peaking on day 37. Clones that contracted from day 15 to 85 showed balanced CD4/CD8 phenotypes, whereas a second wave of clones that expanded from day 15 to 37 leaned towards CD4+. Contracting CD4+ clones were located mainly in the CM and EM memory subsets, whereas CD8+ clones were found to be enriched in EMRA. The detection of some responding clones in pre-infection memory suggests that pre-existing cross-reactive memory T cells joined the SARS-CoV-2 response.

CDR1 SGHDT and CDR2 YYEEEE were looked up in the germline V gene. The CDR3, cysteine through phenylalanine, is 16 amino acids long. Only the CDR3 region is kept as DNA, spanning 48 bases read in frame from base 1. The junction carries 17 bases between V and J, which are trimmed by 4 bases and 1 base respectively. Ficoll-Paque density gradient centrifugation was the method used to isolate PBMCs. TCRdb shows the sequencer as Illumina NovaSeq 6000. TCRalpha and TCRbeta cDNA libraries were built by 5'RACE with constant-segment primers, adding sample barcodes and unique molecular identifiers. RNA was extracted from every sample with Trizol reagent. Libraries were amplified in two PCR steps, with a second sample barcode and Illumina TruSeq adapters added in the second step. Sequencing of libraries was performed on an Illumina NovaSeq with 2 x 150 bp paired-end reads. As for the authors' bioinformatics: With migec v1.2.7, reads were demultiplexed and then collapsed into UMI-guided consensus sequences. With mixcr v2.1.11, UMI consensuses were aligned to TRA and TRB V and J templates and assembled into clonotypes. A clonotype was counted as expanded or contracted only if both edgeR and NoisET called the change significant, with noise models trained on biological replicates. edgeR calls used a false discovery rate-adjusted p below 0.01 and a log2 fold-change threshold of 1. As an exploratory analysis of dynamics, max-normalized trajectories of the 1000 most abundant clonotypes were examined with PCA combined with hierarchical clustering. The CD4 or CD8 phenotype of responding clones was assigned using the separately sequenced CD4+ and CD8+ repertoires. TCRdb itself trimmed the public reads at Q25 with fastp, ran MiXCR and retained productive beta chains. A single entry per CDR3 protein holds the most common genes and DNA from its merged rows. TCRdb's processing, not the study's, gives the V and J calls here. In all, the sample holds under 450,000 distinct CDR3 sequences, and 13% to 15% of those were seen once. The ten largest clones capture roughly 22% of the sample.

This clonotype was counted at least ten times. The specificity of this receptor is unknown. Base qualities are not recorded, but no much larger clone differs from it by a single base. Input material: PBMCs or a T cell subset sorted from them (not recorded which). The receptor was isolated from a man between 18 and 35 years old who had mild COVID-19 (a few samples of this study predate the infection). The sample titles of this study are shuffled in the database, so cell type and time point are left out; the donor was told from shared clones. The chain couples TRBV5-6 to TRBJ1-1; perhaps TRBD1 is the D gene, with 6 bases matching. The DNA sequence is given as TGTGCCAGCAGCCCGGACAGCGCTCGATCGAACACTGAAGCTTTCTTT. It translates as CASSPDSARSNTEAFF.